These 8 T cell receptor beta chains came from one sample sequenced in a study of T-cell reconstitution after alpha-beta-depleted transplantation in children. Preparation of the TCRbeta library was carried out with unique molecular identifiers. TCRdb itself ran the PCR reads through MiXCR, one entry per CDR3 protein. The top ten hold roughly 31% of the sample, which has over 45,000 distinct CDR3 sequences, approximately 6.1% seen once. This specimen was PBMCs, mostly from graft donor cells, taken 60 days after TCRalphabeta/CD19-depleted stem cell transplant. The source is a female patient aged 2 to 10 who had a stem cell transplant for aplastic anemia, so the T cells may come from the graft donor.

This clonotype was recorded many times. This chain links TRBV20-1 with TRBJ1-2, with D unclear. Germline assignment: CDR1 DFQATT and CDR2 SNEGSKA (reference sequence). CDR3 length: 12 residues. V gave up 3 bases and J gave up 4 bases, with 9 bases separating them. The CDR3 here is CSARSRSYGYTF. CDR3 DNA sequence: TGCAGTGCTAGGTCCAGGTCCTATGGCTACACCTTC.

The rearrangement links TRBV7-2 to TRBJ1-4; the match to TRBD1 covers 7 bases. The CDR3 loop spans 14 amino acids. With 5 bases clipped from V and 7 bases from J, the junction kept 7 bases outside the gene matches. CDR1 SGHTA and CDR2 FQGNSA come from the germline V gene. The CDR3 protein is CASSIQGGSEKLFF. DNA of the CDR3: TGTGCCAGCAGCATTCAGGGGGGGAGTGAAAAACTGTTTTTT.

This clonotype came up many times. V gene TRBV20-1 combines with J gene TRBJ2-3; tentative D call: TRBD1 (6 bases). This CDR3 has 14 residues. V was cut by 3 bases and J by 3 bases, with 13 bases left in between. Germline assignment: CDR1 DFQATT and CDR2 SNEGSKA (reference sequence). DNA of the CDR3: TGCAGTGCTAGGGACACAGGGTGGACAGATACGCAGTATTTT. It is translated as CSARDTGWTDTQYF.

This clonotype was counted ten times or more. The rearrangement uses TRBV6-2 or TRBV6-3 and TRBJ2-3, with D perhaps given as TRBD1 or TRBD2 (7 bases each). Germline CDR1 and CDR2: MNHEY and SVGEGT. The CDR3 loop spans 14 amino acids. V was trimmed by 10 bases and J by 0 bases, leaving 14 bases between them. This chain's CDR3 is CATSGGLSTDTQYF. For the CDR3, the DNA is TGTGCCACCTCAGGGGGACTAAGCACAGATACGCAGTATTTT.

This clonotype was counted ten times or more. This chain connects TRBV6-2 or TRBV6-3 to TRBJ1-5; 8 nucleotides agree with TRBD1. This CDR3 is built from 15 residues. Trimming at V came to 7 bases and at J to 1 base, leaving 6 bases not matched to a gene. The germline V gene encodes CDR1 MNHEY and CDR2 SVGEGT. CDR3 sequence reads: CASTDRGGSNQPQHF. CDR3 nucleotides: TGTGCCAGCACCGACAGGGGAGGAAGCAATCAGCCCCAGCATTTT.

There are a few counts of this clonotype. The chain carries TRBV2 and TRBJ2-7, with 11 bases aligning to TRBD1. CDR1 is SNHLY and CDR2 is FYNNEI in the germline V gene. V trimming: 4 bases; J trimming: 6 bases; junction bases outside the gene matches: 8. There are 15 residues in the CDR3. The CDR3 spells CASSGVGQGASEQYF. In DNA form, the CDR3 reads TGTGCCAGCAGTGGAGTCGGACAGGGGGCGAGCGAGCAGTACTTC. The full variable domain, completed using reference TRBV2 and TRBJ2-7, is EPEVTQTPSHQVTQMGQEVILRCVPISNHLYFYWYRQILGQKVEFLVSFYNNEISEKSEIFDDQFSVERPDGSNFTLKIRSTKLEDSAMYFCASSGVGQGASEQYFGPGTRLTVT.

This clonotype was counted ten times or more. This chain uses TRBV12-3 or TRBV12-4 with TRBJ2-1; TRBD2 agrees at 9 bases. V dropped 7 bases and J dropped 6; count of bases not matched to a gene: 13. The CDR3 sequence is 16 residues long. The CDR3 region is CASTLGSGSEGNEQFF. The CDR3 coding sequence is TGTGCCAGCACCCTGGGTAGCGGGAGTGAAGGCAATGAGCAGTTCTTC.

There are a few counts of this clonotype. V and J are TRBV11-2 and TRBJ2-7; D not resolved. This CDR3 contains 11 residues. Germline V gene data show CDR1 as SGHAT and CDR2 as FQNNGV. The V gene lost 0 bases and the J gene lost 6 bases, with 3 bases spanning the gap. This chain's CDR3 is CASSLDREQYF. For the CDR3, the DNA is TGTGCCAGCAGCTTAGATCGCGAGCAGTACTTC.